Listed below are T cell receptor beta chains from one sample, sequenced in a study of memory CD4+ T cells and cytomegalovirus serostatus. The table came from immunoSEQ multiplex PCR; TCRdb's copy has only in-frame clones and leaves some out. Among under 100,000 clones listed, more than 70% were seen once. Sequenced input: memory CD4+ T cells from blood. Receptors originate from an adult in good health and CMV-seronegative. Each CDR3 is given with its conserved first and last residue. The D gene is left open where the match is weak. Clone size is given for some rows only: seen once, a few or many times, or a class if the clone is expanded.

TRBV30	TRBJ2-3	-	-	CAWSLSTDTQYF	TGTGCCTGGAGTCTTAGCACAGATACGCAGTATTTT
TRBV27	TRBJ2-2	TRBD1	many	CASSLLWDSNTGELFF	TGTGCCAGCAGTTTGCTATGGGACAGCAACACCGGGGAGCTGTTTTTT
TRBV11-2	TRBJ2-5	TRBD2	once	CASSLDRLAGGQQTQYF	TGTGCCAGCAGCTTAGATCGTCTAGCGGGGGGCCAACAGACCCAGTACTTC
TRBV10-1	TRBJ1-4	-	-	CASSEVSAEEKLFF	TGCGCCAGCAGTGAGGTGTCGGCGGAAGAAAAACTGTTTTTT
TRBV7-6	TRBJ2-1	TRBD2	once	CASSLAGGELGEQFF	TGTGCCAGCAGCTTAGCGGGGGGGGAACTCGGTGAGCAGTTCTTC
TRBV6-5	TRBJ2-3	-	-	CASNPGDTDTQYF	TGTGCCAGCAATCCAGGGGACACAGATACGCAGTATTTT
TRBV9	TRBJ1-6	-	few	CASSVEGGLNSPLHF	TGTGCCAGCAGCGTAGAAGGGGGGCTGAATTCACCCCTCCACTTT
TRBV11-2	TRBJ2-3	TRBD2	-	CASSQGLATDTQYF	TGTGCCAGCAGCCAGGGACTAGCAACAGATACGCAGTATTTT
TRBV5-1	TRBJ1-3	-	few	CASSLDALGGGFSGNTIYF	TGCGCCAGCAGCTTGGATGCTCTCGGGGGGGGGTTCTCTGGAAACACCATATATTTT
TRBV10-3	TRBJ1-1	-	-	CAISMDWNTEAFF	TGTGCCATCTCTATGGACTGGAACACTGAAGCTTTCTTT
TRBV7-7	TRBJ2-2	TRBD2	-	CASSLDPSGGHNTGELFF	TGTGCTAGCAGCTTAGATCCTAGCGGGGGCCACAACACCGGGGAGCTGTTTTTT
TRBV30	TRBJ2-6	-	-	CAWSVQGSGANVLTF	TGTGCCTGGAGTGTACAGGGATCTGGGGCCAACGTCCTGACTTTC
TRBV11-2	TRBJ2-7	-	-	CASTLAGLTSEQYF	TGTGCCAGCACCCTAGCCGGACTCACGAGCGAGCAGTACTTC
TRBV28	TRBJ2-1	-	-	CASSLVVGEQFF	TGTGCCAGCAGTTTGGTGGTAGGTGAGCAGTTCTTC
TRBV7-2	TRBJ1-2	-	-	CASSTLTDYGYTF	TGTGCCAGCAGCACCCTAACCGACTATGGCTACACCTTC
TRBV6-1	TRBJ1-5	-	-	CASSEGPGPQHF	TGTGCCAGCAGTGAAGGGCCAGGGCCCCAGCATTTT
TRBV4-1	TRBJ2-1	-	-	CASSQGGDRWGEQFF	TGCGCCAGCAGCCAAGGGGGGGACAGATGGGGTGAGCAGTTCTTC
TRBV7-3	TRBJ2-5	-	-	CASSVAGGETQYF	TGTGCCAGCAGCGTAGCAGGGGGGGAGACCCAGTACTTC
TRBV7-3	TRBJ2-7	-	-	CASSLNGGYEQYF	TGTGCCAGCAGCTTAAACGGGGGCTACGAGCAGTACTTC
TRBV6-1	TRBJ1-1	-	-	CASSEKSAGRVKAFF	TGTGCCAGCAGTGAAAAATCGGCAGGTAGAGTAAAGGCTTTCTTT
TRBV9	TRBJ2-2	-	-	CASSVAQGSGELFF	TGTGCCAGCAGCGTAGCGCAGGGCTCCGGGGAGCTGTTTTTT
TRBV11-1	TRBJ2-7	TRBD1	-	CASSLEPGGLEQYF	TGTGCCAGCAGCTTGGAGCCAGGGGGCCTCGAGCAGTACTTC
TRBV18	TRBJ1-1	-	-	CASSPGGGENTEAFF	TGTGCCAGCTCACCCGGGGGAGGGGAGAACACTGAAGCTTTCTTT
TRBV19	TRBJ2-2	-	-	CASSIATVNTGELFF	TGTGCCAGTAGTATAGCAACAGTCAACACCGGGGAGCTGTTTTTT
TRBV7-2	TRBJ1-2	TRBD1	-	CASSQDRQGAGYTF	TGTGCCAGCAGCCAAGACCGACAGGGGGCGGGCTACACCTTC
TRBV23-1	TRBJ1-1	-	-	CASSQSTGRNTEAFF	TGCGCCAGCAGTCAATCAACAGGGAGGAACACTGAAGCTTTCTTT
TRBV5-1	TRBJ1-1	-	-	CASSSQENTEAFF	TGCGCCAGCAGCTCACAGGAGAACACTGAAGCTTTCTTT
TRBV30	TRBJ2-7	-	-	CAWRRGTKGEQYF	TGTGCCTGGAGAAGAGGAACCAAGGGCGAGCAGTACTTC
TRBV7-2	TRBJ1-1	-	-	CASSEFGGAQTEAFF	TGTGCCAGCAGCGAGTTCGGGGGGGCGCAGACTGAAGCTTTCTTT
TRBV4-1	TRBJ2-3	TRBD2	-	CASSQAPTSDTQYF	TGCGCCAGCAGCCAAGCCCCGACTAGCGATACGCAGTATTTT
TRBV19	TRBJ1-4	TRBD1	few	CASIRETGLPNEKLFF	TGTGCCAGTATCCGGGAGACAGGGCTGCCTAATGAAAAACTGTTTTTT
TRBV30	TRBJ2-4	-	-	CAWEGKVKNIQYF	TGTGCCTGGGAGGGTAAGGTCAAAAACATTCAGTACTTC
TRBV7-3	TRBJ2-3	-	-	CASSPGQRGNTDTQYF	TGTGCCAGCAGCCCCGGTCAACGGGGCAACACAGATACGCAGTATTTT
TRBV7-6	TRBJ1-1	TRBD1	few	CASNQGGNTEAFF	TGTGCCAGCAATCAGGGGGGGAACACTGAAGCTTTCTTT
TRBV4-1	TRBJ1-1	-	-	CASSHTGTLGTEAFF	TGCGCCAGCAGCCATACCGGAACCTTGGGGACTGAAGCTTTCTTT
TRBV19	TRBJ1-6	-	-	CASSTRVGVSNSPLHF	TGTGCCAGTAGTACACGCGTGGGAGTTAGTAATTCACCCCTCCACTTT
TRBV19	TRBJ1-1	TRBD1	-	CASSFDRGGTEAFF	TGTGCCAGTAGTTTTGACAGGGGGGGGACTGAAGCTTTCTTT
TRBV11-2	TRBJ2-5	-	-	CASSLVSGGETQYF	TGTGCCAGCAGCTTAGTATCTGGGGGTGAGACCCAGTACTTC
TRBV10-3	TRBJ1-4	TRBD1	-	CAISGDRGDEKLFF	TGTGCCATCAGTGGGGACAGGGGGGACGAAAAACTGTTTTTT
TRBV7-2	TRBJ2-1	-	-	CASSSLSVRASGSYNEQFF	TGTGCCAGCAGCTCGTTATCAGTTAGGGCGTCCGGCTCCTACAATGAGCAGTTCTTC
TRBV10-1	TRBJ2-1	-	-	CASSGKGTGVGEQFF	TGCGCCAGCAGCGGAAAAGGCACGGGAGTAGGTGAGCAGTTCTTC
TRBV7-9	TRBJ2-7	TRBD1	-	CASSETGTGGLTYEQYF	TGTGCCAGCAGCGAGACAGGGACAGGGGGCCTTACCTACGAGCAGTACTTC
TRBV28	TRBJ2-5	-	-	CASSVPSRWETQYF	TGTGCCAGCAGTGTCCCTAGCCGGTGGGAGACCCAGTACTTC
TRBV5-1	TRBJ1-2	TRBD1	once	CASSPGQGNYGYTF	TGCGCCAGCAGCCCCGGACAGGGGAACTATGGCTACACCTTC
TRBV7-3	TRBJ2-1	-	once	CASSPLAGISYNEQFF	TGTGCCAGCAGCCCCCTGGCGGGGATCTCCTACAATGAGCAGTTCTTC
TRBV2	TRBJ1-5	TRBD1	once	CASYRGPDQPQHF	TGTGCCAGCTACAGGGGCCCCGATCAGCCCCAGCATTTT
TRBV30	TRBJ2-7	-	-	CAWSEDSRREQYF	TGTGCCTGGAGTGAAGATAGCAGGCGCGAGCAGTACTTC
TRBV2	TRBJ2-1	-	-	CASSGRWEQFF	TGTGCCAGCAGTGGTCGGTGGGAGCAGTTCTTC
TRBV11-2	TRBJ2-1	-	-	CASSLVGGATNGNEQFF	TGTGCCAGCAGCTTAGTAGGGGGGGCCACGAATGGCAATGAGCAGTTCTTC
TRBV25-1	TRBJ1-1	-	few	CASRGLLNTEAFF	TGTGCCAGCAGGGGGCTTCTGAACACTGAAGCTTTCTTT
TRBV2	TRBJ2-3	-	-	CASSEGQWDTQYF	TGTGCCAGCAGTGAAGGGCAGTGGGATACGCAGTATTTT
TRBV5-8	TRBJ1-5	-	-	CASGTGGWQPQHF	TGTGCCAGCGGCACTGGGGGGTGGCAGCCCCAGCATTTT
TRBV11-2	TRBJ2-2	TRBD2	-	CASSRLAGGRGTGELFF	TGTGCCAGCAGCAGACTAGCGGGGGGCCGCGGCACCGGGGAGCTGTTTTTT
TRBV7-9	TRBJ1-1	-	few	CASSLGWGGTEAFF	TGTGCCAGCAGCTTAGGGTGGGGAGGGACTGAAGCTTTCTTT
TRBV6-5	TRBJ1-1	TRBD1	-	CASSYTGQGAPERAFF	TGTGCCAGCAGTTACACCGGACAGGGGGCCCCCGAGAGAGCTTTCTTT